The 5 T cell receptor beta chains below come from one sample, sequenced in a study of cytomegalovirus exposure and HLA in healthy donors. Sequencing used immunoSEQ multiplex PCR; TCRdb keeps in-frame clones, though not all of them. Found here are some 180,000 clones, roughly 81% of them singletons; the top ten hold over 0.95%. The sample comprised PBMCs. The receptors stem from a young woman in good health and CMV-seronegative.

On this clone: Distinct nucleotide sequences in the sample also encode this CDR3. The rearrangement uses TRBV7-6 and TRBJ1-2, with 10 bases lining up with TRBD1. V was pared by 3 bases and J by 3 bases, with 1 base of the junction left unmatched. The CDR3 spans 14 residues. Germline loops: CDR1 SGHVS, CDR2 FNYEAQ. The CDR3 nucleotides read TGTGCCAGCAGCTTGGGGACAGGGGACTATGGCTACACCTTC. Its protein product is CASSLGTGDYGYTF.

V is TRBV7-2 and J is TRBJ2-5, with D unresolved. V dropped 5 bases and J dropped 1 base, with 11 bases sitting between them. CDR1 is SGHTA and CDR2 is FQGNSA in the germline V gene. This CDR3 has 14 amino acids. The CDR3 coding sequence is TGTGCCAGCAGCAAATCCAAAGCCCAAGAGACCCAGTACTTC. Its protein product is CASSKSKAQETQYF.

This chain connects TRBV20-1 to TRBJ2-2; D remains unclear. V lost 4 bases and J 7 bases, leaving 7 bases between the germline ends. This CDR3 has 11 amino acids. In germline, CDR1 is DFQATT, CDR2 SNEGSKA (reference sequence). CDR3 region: CSAILVGELFF. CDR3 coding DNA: TGCAGTGCTATTTTAGTCGGGGAGCTGTTTTTT.

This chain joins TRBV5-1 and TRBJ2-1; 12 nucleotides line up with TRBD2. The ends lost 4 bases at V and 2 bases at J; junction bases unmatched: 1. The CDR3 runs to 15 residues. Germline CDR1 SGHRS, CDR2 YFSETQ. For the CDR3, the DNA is TGCGCCAGCAGCCCTAGCGGGGGGGCCTACAATGAGCAGTTCTTC. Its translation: CASSPSGGAYNEQFF.

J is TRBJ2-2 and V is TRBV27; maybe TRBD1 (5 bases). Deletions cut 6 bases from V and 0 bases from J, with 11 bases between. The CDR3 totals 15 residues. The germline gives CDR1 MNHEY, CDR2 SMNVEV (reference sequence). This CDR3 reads CASSQDSSNTGELFF. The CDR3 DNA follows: TGTGCCAGCAGCCAAGACAGCTCGAACACCGGGGAGCTGTTTTTT.